A single sample is the source of the 7 T cell receptor beta chains below, sequenced in a study of blood T cell dynamics during melanoma immunotherapy. Method: immunoSEQ multiplex PCR; TCRdb's copy keeps in-frame clones and lacks some. The top ten hold around 5% of the sample, which has about 7,100 clones, about 83% seen once. Stated time point: week 3, after first cycle of checkpoint inhibitor. The specimen was blood, collected from a patient treated with checkpoint blockade. The receptors were gathered from a human donor with melanoma.

This chain connects TRBV5-1 to TRBJ1-1; D might be TRBD1 (6 bases). V lost 3 bases, J lost 2 bases, and 8 bases lay in between. The CDR3 extends over 13 amino acids. Germline loops: CDR1 SGHRS, CDR2 YFSETQ. The CDR3 protein is CASSWTANTEAFF. The CDR3 DNA sequence: TGCGCCAGCAGCTGGACAGCCAACACTGAAGCTTTCTTT.

This clone was counted a single time. The chain has TRBV10-3 and TRBJ2-7; D perhaps matches TRBD1 (5 bases). Germline CDR1 ENHRY, CDR2 SYGVKD. V lost 4 bases and J lost 3, with 10 bases in between. The CDR3 runs 13 residues. Here the CDR3 reads CAISAGHRYEQYV. The CDR3 bases are TGTGCCATCAGTGCAGGACACCGCTACGAGCAGTACGTC.

The gene calls are TRBV11-2 and TRBJ1-1; D remains unclear. Germline CDR1 and CDR2: SGHAT and FQNNGV. V was trimmed by 0 bases and J by 11 bases, leaving 13 bases between them. This CDR3 spans 13 amino acids. CDR3 loop: CASSLDESFSAFF. The CDR3 region has the DNA TGTGCCAGCAGCTTAGATGAGTCCTTCAGTGCTTTCTTT.

The genes are TRBV11-2 and TRBJ2-1; no clear D. Germline assignment: CDR1 SGHAT and CDR2 FQNNGV. The CDR3 extends over 14 amino acids. Deletions cut 5 bases from V and 7 bases from J, with 15 bases between. The CDR3 coding sequence is TGTGCCAGCAGCCTAGGGCTCGGCTTAAATGAGCAGTTCTTC. Its protein is CASSLGLGLNEQFF.

This clone was seen once. The chain employs TRBV7-9 and TRBJ2-1, with TRBD2 matching over 10 bases. The germline V gene encodes CDR1 SEHNR and CDR2 FQNEAQ (reference sequence). This CDR3 has 16 residues. J gave up 7 bases and V 3 bases, and 9 bases lay outside the gene matches. CDR3 in DNA: TGTGCCAGCAGCTTTGAGATAGCGGGAGGACGGAATGAGCAGTTCTTC. Translated, it gives CASSFEIAGGRNEQFF.

This chain connects TRBV4-1 to TRBJ2-5, with 13 positions matching TRBD2. The J segment lost 5 bases and the V segment lost 4 bases, leaving 7 bases of the junction unmatched. From germline, CDR1 is MGHRA and CDR2 YSYEKL. The CDR3 totals 16 residues. The CDR3 coding sequence is TGCGCCAGCAGCCCCCAACTAGCGGGGGGGCTTGAGACCCAGTACTTC. Translating it yields CASSPQLAGGLETQYF.

The chain links TRBV19 to TRBJ2-3; no definite D call. V shed 5 bases and J shed 2 bases, with 8 bases lying between them. This CDR3 spans 13 amino acids. Germline-derived CDR1 and CDR2 are LNHDA and SQIVND (reference sequence). CDR3 in DNA: TGTGCCAGTAGTCTGCGTCCCACAGATACGCAGTATTTT. It specifies CASSLRPTDTQYF.